The 23 T cell receptor beta chains below all came from one sample that was sequenced in a study of beta chain features in type 1 diabetes (dated by TCRdb to 2017 to 2018). For these TCRs, the target antigens are not known. Paper-wide results and their limitations: Type 1 diabetes patients showed a moderate but significant shortening of TCRB CDR3 length in all four CD4+ subsets.

The library was prepared using the immunoSEQ multiplex PCR assay. The entire isolated RNA was reverse transcribed using the High Capacity cDNA Reverse Transcription Kit, and thus expressed TCRB transcripts were sequenced. Sourced from immuneACCESS, this table was stored by TCRdb with only in-frame sequences that have V and J called. A share of the clones is absent; for the studies checked, an unresolved V gene accounts for under half, and the remainder has no known explanation. A total of about 660,000 clones appear in this sample, more than 13% of them only once. Just under 0.04% of the sample comes from the top ten. Source material: naive CD4+ T cells from blood. Per the publication, the cell subset or site label means: true naive CD4+ T cells. These receptors were collected from a young man with type 1 diabetes.

The rearrangement uses TRBV2 and TRBJ2-3, with 7 bases lining up with TRBD1. Trimming at V came to 5 bases and at J to 5 bases, leaving 7 bases not matched to a gene. Germline values: CDR1 SNHLY, CDR2 FYNNEI. The CDR3 runs 14 residues. CDR3 bases: TGTGCCAGCAGTCTACAGGGGCAAGGAGATACGCAGTATTTT. Translating it yields CASSLQGQGDTQYF.

This clone was observed a few times. The chain links TRBV19 to TRBJ1-5; 7 positions agree with TRBD1. The CDR3 is 15 residues long. V lost 4 bases to trimming and J lost 4 bases; unmatched junction nucleotides: 7. Germline CDR1 reads LNHDA; CDR2 reads SQIVND (reference sequence). The CDR3: CASSTRDSMNQPQHF. DNA of the CDR3: TGTGCCAGTAGTACACGGGACAGCATGAATCAGCCCCAGCATTTT. Based on the CDR3 plus reference TRBV19 and TRBJ1-5, the full variable domain is DGGITQSPKYLFRKEGQNVTLSCEQNLNHDAMYWYRQDPGQGLRLIYYSQIVNDFQKGDIAEGYSVSREKKESFPLTVTSAQKNPTAFYLCASSTRDSMNQPQHFGDGTRLSIL.

This chain uses TRBV7-9 with TRBJ2-7; D assignment may be TRBD1 or TRBD2 (5 bases each). V lost 5 bases, J lost 6 bases, and 11 bases lay in between. The CDR3 is made up of 12 amino acids. Germline CDR1 and CDR2: SEHNR and FQNEAQ (reference sequence). DNA for the CDR3: TGTGCCAGCAGCAAGGTGGGGACCGAGCAGTACTTC. It specifies CASSKVGTEQYF.

This clone has a handful of counts. This chain joins TRBV2 and TRBJ1-1; D is unclear. This CDR3 has 13 amino acids. With 4 bases removed from V and 5 bases from J, the gap between germline ends came to 11 bases. From germline, CDR1 is SNHLY and CDR2 FYNNEI. The CDR3 sequence: CASSVDSSTEAFF. The CDR3 region has the DNA TGTGCCAGCAGTGTTGATTCTAGTACTGAAGCTTTCTTT.

A few counts support this clone. This chain connects TRBV5-4 to TRBJ2-1, with 7 bases that match TRBD2. The trim removed 6 bases at V and 6 bases at J, leaving 6 bases unmatched. This CDR3 spans 13 amino acids. Germline CDR1 is SGHNT and CDR2 is YYREEE (reference sequence). CDR3 region: CASTRDYINEQFF. The CDR3 DNA sequence: TGTGCCAGCACCCGGGACTATATCAATGAGCAGTTCTTC.

Only a few counts were recorded for this clone. V and J are TRBV2 and TRBJ2-3, with D possibly matching TRBD2 (5 bases). There are 14 residues in the CDR3. V lost 5 bases to trimming and J lost 4 bases, with 13 bases between them. Per the germline V gene, CDR1 is SNHLY and CDR2 is FYNNEI. The CDR3 nucleotides are TGTGCCAGCAGTCGTATACTAGTGCCAGATACGCAGTATTTT. Its translation: CASSRILVPDTQYF.

J is TRBJ2-5 and V is TRBV30; TRBD2 matches 14 bases. Germline CDR1 reads GTSNPN; CDR2 reads SVGIG (reference sequence). With V trimmed by 8 bases and J by 1 base, 6 bases remained unmatched. The CDR3 extends over 15 amino acids. CDR3 amino acids: CAGGLAGASQETQYF. CDR3 nucleotide sequence: TGTGCCGGGGGACTAGCGGGAGCATCCCAAGAGACCCAGTACTTC.

This clone was seen a handful of times. The chain combines TRBV7-9 with TRBJ2-5, with 8 bases aligning to TRBD2. The CDR3 has 14 residues. V shed 5 bases, J shed 4 bases, and the junction held 6 bases outside the gene matches. CDR1 SEHNR and CDR2 FQNEAQ come from the germline V gene (reference sequence). CDR3 DNA: TGTGCCAGCAGCGGACTAGCTATTGGAGAGACCCAGTACTTC. Its translation: CASSGLAIGETQYF. The whole variable domain, remainder taken from reference TRBV7-9 and TRBJ2-5, is DTGVSQNPRHKITKRGQNVTFRCDPISEHNRLYWYRQTLGQGPEFLTYFQNEAQLEKSRLLSDRFSAERPKGSFSTLEIQRTEQGDSAMYLCASSGLAIGETQYFGPGTRLLVL.

The chain uses TRBV7-2 and TRBJ1-2; 7 nucleotides align to TRBD1. The ends lost 4 bases at V and 7 bases at J; junction bases unmatched: 12. The CDR3 sequence is 15 residues long. Germline assignment: CDR1 SGHTA and CDR2 FQGNSA. This CDR3 is CASSSRQGQSGGYTF. The CDR3 nucleotides are TGTGCCAGCAGCTCCCGACAGGGTCAGTCTGGTGGCTACACCTTC. The full variable domain, in which reference TRBV7-2 and TRBJ1-2 provide the parts outside the CDR3, is GAGVSQSPSNKVTEKGKDVELRCDPISGHTALYWYRQSLGQGLEFLIYFQGNSAPDKSGLPSDRFSAERTGGSVSTLTIQRTQQEDSAVYLCASSSRQGQSGGYTFGSGTRLTVV.

The rearrangement links TRBV7-2 to TRBJ2-7; TRBD2 matches at 9 bases. This CDR3 has 15 residues. Germline values: CDR1 SGHTA, CDR2 FQGNSA. Trimming removed 2 bases from V and 2 bases from J; junction bases left unmatched: 4. The CDR3 reads CASSLSAGGPYEQYF. The CDR3 DNA follows: TGTGCCAGCAGCTTAAGCGCGGGAGGGCCCTACGAGCAGTACTTC.

This clone turned up a few times. V usage is TRBV4-2 and J usage is TRBJ2-2, with D possibly matching TRBD1 (6 bases). V was trimmed by 4 bases and J by 5 bases, leaving 20 bases between them. The CDR3 is 17 amino acids. Germline-derived CDR1 and CDR2 are LGHNA and YNFKEQ. CDR3 bases: TGTGCCAGCAGCCCGGGACAACGGACCCGGAGGACCGGGGAGCTGTTTTTT. It codes for CASSPGQRTRRTGELFF.

The V gene is TRBV6-6, the J gene TRBJ1-4, with a tentative D call TRBD1 (5 bases). V lost 2 bases and J 8 bases, leaving 12 bases between the germline ends. The CDR3 covers 14 residues. CDR1 MNHNY and CDR2 SVGAGI come from the germline V gene (reference sequence). CDR3 in amino acids: CASSYAGSREKLFF. The CDR3 nucleotides read TGTGCCAGCAGTTACGCAGGGTCACGGGAAAAACTGTTTTTT.

This clone has only a few counts. This sequence joins TRBV6-1 and TRBJ1-6; 8 bases map to TRBD1. Germline assignment: CDR1 MNHNS and CDR2 SASEGT. The CDR3 is made up of 13 amino acids. Trimming cost V 6 bases and J 9 bases; bases outside gene matches: 4. The CDR3 bases are TGTGCCAGCAGAGTTCAGGGGGCTTCACCCCTCCACTTT. Its translation is CASRVQGASPLHF.

The gene calls are TRBV29-1 and TRBJ2-1; D gene uncertain. Germline V gene sequence: CDR1 SQVTM, CDR2 ANQGSEA. The V and J ends lost 8 bases and 7 bases respectively, with 18 bases between them. The CDR3 consists of 13 residues. The CDR3 DNA follows: TGCAGCTCCGGTAGGGCTAGTGGGAATGAGCAGTTCTTC. Translated: CSSGRASGNEQFF.

The chain has TRBV30 and TRBJ1-4, with 7 bases lining up with TRBD1. Trimming cost V 4 bases and J 5 bases; bases outside gene matches: 10. CDR1 is GTSNPN and CDR2 is SVGIG in the germline V gene (reference sequence). This CDR3 has 15 residues. The CDR3 reads CAWTTLDRANEKLFF. The CDR3 region has the DNA TGTGCCTGGACCACTTTAGACAGGGCGAATGAAAAACTGTTTTTT.

CDR3 nucleotide sequence: TGCAGCGTTGCTCAGGGACTAACCTACGAGCAGTACTTC. It is translated as CSVAQGLTYEQYF. This chain links TRBV29-1 with TRBJ2-7; 7 positions match TRBD2. This CDR3 is 13 amino acids long. The germline gives CDR1 SQVTM, CDR2 ANQGSEA. With 4 bases clipped from V and 2 bases from J, the junction kept 5 bases outside the gene matches.

This clone was detected a few times. This rearrangement joins TRBV30 to TRBJ1-1; D not resolved. The CDR3 has 13 residues. CDR1 and CDR2 from the germline V gene are GTSNPN and SVGIG (reference sequence). Trimming left V 0 bases short and J 4 bases short, with 9 bases between. For the CDR3, the DNA is TGTGCCTGGAGTGTGCGTTCCAGCACTGAAGCTTTCTTT. Translated, it gives CAWSVRSSTEAFF.

The CDR3 is CSAVEYGTQYF. CDR3 in DNA: TGCAGTGCTGTGGAGTACGGGACCCAGTACTTC. This chain uses TRBV20-1 with TRBJ2-5; D remains ambiguous. The CDR3 contains 11 residues. Germline V gene lookup returns CDR1 DFQATT and CDR2 SNEGSKA (reference sequence). V lost 5 bases, J lost 7 bases, and 11 bases lay in between.

This clone was seen a few times. Written as DNA, the CDR3 is TGTGCCTGGCAGGGGGGCGTTTATTCACCCCTCCACTTT. Amino acids: CAWQGGVYSPLHF. V usage is TRBV30 and J usage is TRBJ1-6; 7 nucleotides align to TRBD1. The J segment lost 8 bases and the V segment lost 5 bases, leaving 6 bases of the junction unmatched. The CDR3 length is 13 residues. Germline V lookup: CDR1 GTSNPN, CDR2 SVGIG (reference sequence).

V usage is TRBV19 and J usage is TRBJ1-5; D may be TRBD1 (5 bases). The CDR3 has 14 amino acids. The V end lost 3 bases, the J end lost 4 bases, and 10 bases lay between the germline ends. Germline-derived CDR1 and CDR2 are LNHDA and SQIVND (reference sequence). CDR3 sequence: CASSILGGNQPQHF. Here the CDR3 DNA reads TGTGCCAGTAGTATCTTGGGGGGTAATCAGCCCCAGCATTTT.

The chain links TRBV6-5 to TRBJ1-1; D is possibly TRBD1 (6 bases). This CDR3 contains 14 residues. V shed 6 bases and J shed 1 base, with 12 bases lying between them. CDR1 and CDR2 (germline): MNHEY, SVGAGI. The CDR3 nucleotides read TGTGCCAGCAGCAGGGACAACCGGAACACTGAAGCTTTCTTT. This sequence encodes CASSRDNRNTEAFF.

In this sample, this clone turned up a few times. V and J are TRBV10-3 and TRBJ2-2; D is ambiguous. The V gene lost 3 bases and the J gene lost 0 bases, with 8 bases spanning the gap. CDR3 length: 15 residues. Per the germline V gene, CDR1 is ENHRY and CDR2 is SYGVKD. The CDR3 DNA follows: TGTGCCATCAGTGAAGGATACGCGAACACCGGGGAGCTGTTTTTT. It encodes CAISEGYANTGELFF.

This clone appeared a few times. V and J are TRBV25-1 and TRBJ1-4, with D maybe TRBD1 (5 bases). This CDR3 region has 14 residues. CDR1 is MGHDK, CDR2 SYGVNS, per germline. V lost 4 bases and J 8 bases, leaving 14 bases between the germline ends. The CDR3: CASSVMRGREKLFF. CDR3 in DNA: TGTGCCAGCAGTGTTATGAGGGGAAGAGAAAAACTGTTTTTT.